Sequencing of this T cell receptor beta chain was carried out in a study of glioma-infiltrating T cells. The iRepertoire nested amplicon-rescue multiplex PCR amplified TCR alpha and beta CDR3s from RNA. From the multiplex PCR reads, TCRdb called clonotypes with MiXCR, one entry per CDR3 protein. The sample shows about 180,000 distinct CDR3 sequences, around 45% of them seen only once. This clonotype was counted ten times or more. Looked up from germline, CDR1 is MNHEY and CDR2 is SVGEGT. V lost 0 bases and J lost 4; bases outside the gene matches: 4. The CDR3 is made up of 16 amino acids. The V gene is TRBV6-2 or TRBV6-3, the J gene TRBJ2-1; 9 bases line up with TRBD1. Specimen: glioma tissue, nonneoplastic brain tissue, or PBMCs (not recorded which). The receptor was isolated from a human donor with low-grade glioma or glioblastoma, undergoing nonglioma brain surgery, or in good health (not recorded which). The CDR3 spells CASSYSTGGTYNEQFF. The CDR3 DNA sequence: TGTGCCAGCAGTTACTCGACAGGGGGAACTTACAATGAGCAGTTCTTC.